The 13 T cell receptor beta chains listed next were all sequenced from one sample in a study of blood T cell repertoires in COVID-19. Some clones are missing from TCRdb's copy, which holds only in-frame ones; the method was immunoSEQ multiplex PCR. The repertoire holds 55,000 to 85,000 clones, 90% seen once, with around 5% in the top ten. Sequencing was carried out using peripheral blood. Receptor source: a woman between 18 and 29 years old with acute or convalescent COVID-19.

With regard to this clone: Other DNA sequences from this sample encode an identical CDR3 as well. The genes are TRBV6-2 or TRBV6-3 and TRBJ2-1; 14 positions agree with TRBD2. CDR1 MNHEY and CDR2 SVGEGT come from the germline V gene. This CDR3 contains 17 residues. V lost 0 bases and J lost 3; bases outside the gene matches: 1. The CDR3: CASSYSGLAGVYNEQFF. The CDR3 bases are TGTGCCAGCAGTTACTCGGGACTAGCGGGAGTCTACAATGAGCAGTTCTTC.

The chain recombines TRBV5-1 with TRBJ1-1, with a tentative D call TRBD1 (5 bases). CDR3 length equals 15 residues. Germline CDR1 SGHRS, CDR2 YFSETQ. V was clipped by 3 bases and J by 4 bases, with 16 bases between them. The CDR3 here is CASSYVSGGVTEAFF. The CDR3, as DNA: TGCGCCAGCAGCTATGTATCCGGAGGGGTCACTGAAGCTTTCTTT.

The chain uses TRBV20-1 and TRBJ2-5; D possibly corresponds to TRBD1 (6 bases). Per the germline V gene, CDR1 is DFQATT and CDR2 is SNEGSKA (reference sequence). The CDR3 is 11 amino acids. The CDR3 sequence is CRDRILETQYF. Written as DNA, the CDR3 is TGCAGAGACAGGATTTTGGAGACCCAGTACTTC.

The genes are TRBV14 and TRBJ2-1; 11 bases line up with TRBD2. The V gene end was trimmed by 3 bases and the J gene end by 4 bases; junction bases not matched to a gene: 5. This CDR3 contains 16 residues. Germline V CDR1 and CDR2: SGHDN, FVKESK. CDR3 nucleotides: TGTGCCAGCAGCCAGGACCTAGCGGGGGGTTACAATGAGCAGTTCTTC. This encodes CASSQDLAGGYNEQFF.

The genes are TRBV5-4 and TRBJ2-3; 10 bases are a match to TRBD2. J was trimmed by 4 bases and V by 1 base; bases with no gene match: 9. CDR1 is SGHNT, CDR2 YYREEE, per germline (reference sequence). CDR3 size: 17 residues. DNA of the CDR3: TGTGCCAGCAGCTTGTCCAGCGGGGGGGCCTCTTCAGATACGCAGTATTTT. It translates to CASSLSSGGASSDTQYF.

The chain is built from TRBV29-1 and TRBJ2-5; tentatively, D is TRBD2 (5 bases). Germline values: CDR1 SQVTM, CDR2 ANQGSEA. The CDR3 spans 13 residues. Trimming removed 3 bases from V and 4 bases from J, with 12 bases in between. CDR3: CSVEAAGVETQYF. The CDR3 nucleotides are TGCAGCGTTGAGGCTGCCGGGGTAGAGACCCAGTACTTC.

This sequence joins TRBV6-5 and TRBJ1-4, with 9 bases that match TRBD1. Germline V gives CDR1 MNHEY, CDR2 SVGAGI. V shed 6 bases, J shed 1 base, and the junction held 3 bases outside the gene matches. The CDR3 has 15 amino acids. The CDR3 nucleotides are TGTGCCAGCAGGAGACAGGGGGGAACTAATGAAAAACTGTTTTTT. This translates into CASRRQGGTNEKLFF.

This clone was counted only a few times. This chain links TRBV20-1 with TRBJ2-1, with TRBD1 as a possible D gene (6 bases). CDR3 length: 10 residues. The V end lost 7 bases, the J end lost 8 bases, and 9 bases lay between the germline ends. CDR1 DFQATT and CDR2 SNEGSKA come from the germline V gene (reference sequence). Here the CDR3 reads CSVGADEQFF. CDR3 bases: TGCAGTGTGGGGGCGGATGAGCAGTTCTTC.

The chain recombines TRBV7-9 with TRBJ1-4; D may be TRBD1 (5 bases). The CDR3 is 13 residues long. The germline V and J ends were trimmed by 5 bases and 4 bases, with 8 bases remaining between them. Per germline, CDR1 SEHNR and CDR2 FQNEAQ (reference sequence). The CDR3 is CASSRQGNEKLFF. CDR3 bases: TGTGCCAGCAGCAGGCAGGGTAATGAAAAACTGTTTTTT.

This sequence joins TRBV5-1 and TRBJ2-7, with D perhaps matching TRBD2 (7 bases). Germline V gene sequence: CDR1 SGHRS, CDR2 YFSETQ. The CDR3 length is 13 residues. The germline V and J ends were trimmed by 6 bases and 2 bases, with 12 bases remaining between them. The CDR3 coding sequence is TGCGCCAGCAAGCGGGACACAGCCTACGAGCAGTACTTC. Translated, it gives CASKRDTAYEQYF.

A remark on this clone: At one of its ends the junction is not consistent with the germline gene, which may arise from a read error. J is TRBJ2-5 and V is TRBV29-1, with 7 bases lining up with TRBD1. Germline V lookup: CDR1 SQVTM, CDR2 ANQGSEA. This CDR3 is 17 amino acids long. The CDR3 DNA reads TGCAGCGTAGAAGAGTATTGGGGCAGGGGGAACCAAGAGACCCAGTACTTC. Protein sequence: CSVEEYWGRGNQETQYF. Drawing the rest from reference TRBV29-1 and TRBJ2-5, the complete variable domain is SAVISQKPSRDICQRGTSLTIQCQVDSQVTMMFWYRQQPGQSLTLIATANQGSEATYESGFVIDKFPISRPNLTFSTLTVSNMSPEDSSIYLCSVEEYWGRGNQETQYFGPGTRLLVL.

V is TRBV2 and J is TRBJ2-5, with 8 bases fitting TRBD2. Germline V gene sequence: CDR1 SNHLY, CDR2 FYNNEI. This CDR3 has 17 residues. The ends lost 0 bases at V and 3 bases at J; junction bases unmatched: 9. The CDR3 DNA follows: TGTGCCAGCAGTGAAGCGCTTAATAGCGGGACCAAAGAGACCCAGTACTTC. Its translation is CASSEALNSGTKETQYF.

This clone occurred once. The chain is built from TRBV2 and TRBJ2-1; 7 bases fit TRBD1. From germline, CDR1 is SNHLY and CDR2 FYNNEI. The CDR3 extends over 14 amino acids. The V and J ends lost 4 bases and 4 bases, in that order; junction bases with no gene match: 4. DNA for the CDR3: TGTGCCAGCAGTGCCCAGGGGGTGTACAATGAGCAGTTCTTC. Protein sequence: CASSAQGVYNEQFF.